Presented here are 29 T cell receptor beta chains from one specimen sequenced in a study of T cell repertoires in cytomegalovirus infection. For these TCRs, the target antigens are not known. TCRdb reprocessed the reads with MiXCR, giving one entry per CDR3 protein. The sample holds approximately 770,000 distinct CDR3 sequences, 25% to 30% seen once. The sample here was cultured CD8+ T cells from PBMCs, taken from culture after CMV antigen stimulation. The receptor set was obtained from a human donor in good health (CMV status not recorded). Some clones in this sample may be carry-over from other donors' samples.

This clonotype has more than one count but fewer than ten. The chain links TRBV6-1 to TRBJ1-1; D not resolved. The CDR3 totals 12 residues. The germline V and J ends were trimmed by 6 bases and 5 bases, with 10 bases remaining between them. The V gene's germline CDR1 is MNHNS and CDR2 SASEGT. In DNA, the CDR3 is TGTGCCAGCAGCGTCCGACGTACTGAAGCTTTCTTT. Its protein product is CASSVRRTEAFF.

This clonotype was seen a few times. V gene TRBV6-1 combines with J gene TRBJ1-1; D unclear. CDR1 is MNHNS and CDR2 is SASEGT in the germline V gene. The CDR3 sequence is 13 residues long. The CDR3 DNA follows: TGTGCTGCCTATGAGGCAGAAAAAACTGAAGCTTTCTTT. Amino acids: CAAYEAEKTEAFF.

This clonotype was seen a handful of times. The chain is built from TRBV4-1 and TRBJ1-2, with D uncertain. The V gene's germline CDR1 is MGHRA and CDR2 YSYEKL. Trimming removed 5 bases from V and 5 bases from J, with 24 bases in between. This CDR3 comprises 17 residues. The CDR3 protein is CASSGIERSQLGYGYTF. The CDR3 DNA is TGCGCCAGCAGCGGTATCGAGCGGTCTCAGCTCGGATATGGCTACACCTTC.

The chain combines TRBV12-3 or TRBV12-4 with TRBJ1-2; D is possibly TRBD1 (5 bases). Trimming pared 2 bases from V and 7 bases from J, leaving 11 bases between. CDR3 length: 13 amino acids. The CDR3 loop reads CASSLWGVGGYTF. The CDR3 DNA reads TGTGCCAGCAGTTTATGGGGGGTAGGTGGCTACACCTTC.

This clonotype was seen only a few times. The chain carries TRBV7-6 and TRBJ1-4; D gene unclear. The CDR3 covers 17 residues. The germline V gene has CDR1 SGHVS and CDR2 FNYEAQ. V was pared by 4 bases and J by 2 bases, with 17 bases between. CDR3 in DNA: TGTGCCAGCAGCTCCGTAGCAGCTGGATTGACTAATGAAAAACTGTTTTTT. It is translated as CASSSVAAGLTNEKLFF.

The chain employs TRBV7-4 and TRBJ2-7, with TRBD2 identical over 7 bases. Germline V gene data show CDR1 as SGHVT and CDR2 as SQSDAQ. This CDR3 region has 14 residues. The V and J ends lost 5 bases and 10 bases, in that order; junction bases with no gene match: 14. CDR3 sequence reads: CASSPGGSRREQYV. In nucleotides, the CDR3 is TGTGCCAGCAGCCCCGGGGGGTCCCGAAGGGAACAGTACGTC.

The chain recombines TRBV11-2 with TRBJ1-1; unclear D gene. This CDR3 has 13 amino acids. The V and J ends lost 6 bases and 0 bases respectively, with 8 bases between them. The germline V gene has CDR1 SGHAT and CDR2 FQNNGV. CDR3: CASRPFMNTEAFF. The DNA of the CDR3 is TGTGCCAGCAGGCCTTTTATGAACACTGAAGCTTTCTTT.

This clonotype was seen at least ten times. The chain combines TRBV19 with TRBJ1-1; TRBD1 matches at 8 bases. The junction had 7 bases not matched to a gene; V was cut back by 7 bases and J by 3 bases. The CDR3 consists of 14 residues. The germline gives CDR1 LNHDA, CDR2 SQIVND (reference sequence). The CDR3 bases are TGTGCCAGTATTTGGACAGGGTGGTACACTGAAGCTTTCTTT. Its translation: CASIWTGWYTEAFF.

The CDR3 sequence is CASSFTVASGGQETQYF. DNA of the CDR3: TGTGCCAGCAGTTTCACGGTGGCTAGCGGGGGTCAAGAGACCCAGTACTTC. This rearrangement joins TRBV28 to TRBJ2-5; 10 bases agree with TRBD2. The CDR3 runs to 17 residues. Unmatched junction bases numbered 9, after V lost 3 bases and J lost 2 bases. From germline, CDR1 is MDHEN and CDR2 SYDVKM.

This clonotype has just a few counts. The chain combines TRBV10-3 with TRBJ1-5; D uncertain. Trimming cost V 8 bases and J 3 bases, with 14 bases left between them. Per the germline V gene, CDR1 is ENHRY and CDR2 is SYGVKD. This CDR3 is 14 amino acids long. The CDR3 nucleotides are TGTGCCATCGGCCCTGGGAGAAACAATCAGCCCCAGCATTTT. Its translation: CAIGPGRNNQPQHF.

In this sample, this clonotype turned up many times. The genes are TRBV7-2 and TRBJ2-1, with 9 bases identical to TRBD1. The length of the CDR3 is 16 residues. V was pared by 2 bases and J by 6 bases, with 8 bases of the junction left unmatched. Germline lookup yields CDR1 SGHTA and CDR2 FQGNSA. CDR3 DNA sequence: TGTGCCAGCAGCTTACCGGGACAGGGAACGGGCAATGAGCAGTTCTTC. It is translated as CASSLPGQGTGNEQFF. The complete variable domain, with remaining parts taken from reference TRBV7-2 and TRBJ2-1, reads GAGVSQSPSNKVTEKGKDVELRCDPISGHTALYWYRQSLGQGLEFLIYFQGNSAPDKSGLPSDRFSAERTGGSVSTLTIQRTQQEDSAVYLCASSLPGQGTGNEQFFGPGTRLTVL.

The rearrangement joins TRBV4-3 to TRBJ1-4; TRBD1 agrees at 7 bases. Looked up from germline, CDR1 is LGHNA and CDR2 is YSLEER. The CDR3 loop spans 16 amino acids. The junction had 10 bases not matched to a gene; V was cut back by 4 bases and J by 5 bases. CDR3 DNA sequence: TGCGCCAGCAGCCTATACTGGGACAGTGGGAATGAAAAACTGTTTTTT. Encoded protein: CASSLYWDSGNEKLFF.

The chain combines TRBV12-3 or TRBV12-4 with TRBJ1-2; no reliable D call. Trimming took off 7 bases at V and 2 bases at J, with 2 bases between the two ends. The CDR3 consists of 10 residues. In DNA form, the CDR3 reads TGTGCCAGCAACAACTATGGCTACACCTTC. Translating it yields CASNNYGYTF.

This clonotype showed up just once. The J gene is TRBJ1-5, the V gene TRBV4-1; 7 nucleotides match TRBD1. The germline V gene encodes CDR1 MGHRA and CDR2 YSYEKL. The trim removed 2 bases at V and 9 bases at J, leaving 16 bases unmatched. The CDR3 is made up of 17 amino acids. CDR3 in amino acids: CASSQRQGRRLITPQHF. The CDR3 bases are TGCGCCAGCAGCCAAAGACAGGGTAGAAGGCTCATCACGCCCCAGCATTTT.

This clonotype was found many times. An end of the junction differs from the germline gene, which may be a read error. This chain uses TRBV7-7 with TRBJ2-1; D call uncertain. The CDR3 totals 13 residues. Germline CDR1 and CDR2: SSHAT and FNYEAQ (reference sequence). The CDR3, as DNA: TGTGCTAGCAGCGTCGGACGGGACAATGAGCAGTTCTTC. It encodes CASSVGRDNEQFF.

This clonotype was counted ten times or more. One end of the junction varies from germline; a read error may be responsible. The genes are TRBV7-9 and TRBJ1-3; 9 positions match TRBD1. Germline V gene sequence: CDR1 SEHNR, CDR2 FQNEAQ (reference sequence). The CDR3 loop spans 13 amino acids. The DNA of the CDR3 is TGTGCCAGCAGCTTAGGACCGGGACAGGGCGACACTTTT. Protein: CASSLGPGQGDTF. Together with reference TRBV7-9 and TRBJ1-3, the CDR3 gives the full variable domain: DTGVSQNPRHKITKRGQNVTFRCDPISEHNRLYWYRQTLGQGPEFLTYFQNEAQLEKSRLLSDRFSAERPKGSFSTLEIQRTEQGDSAMYLCASSLGPGQGDTFGEGSWLTVV.

The chain uses TRBV6-6 and TRBJ1-4; no definite D call. CDR3 size: 13 residues. In germline, CDR1 is MNHNY, CDR2 SVGAGI (reference sequence). Between the trimmed V and J ends, which lost 10 bases and 4 bases, there was a span of 13 bases. This chain's CDR3 is CATTDTINEKLFF. The CDR3, as DNA: TGTGCCACCACTGATACTATTAATGAAAAACTGTTTTTT.

This clonotype was seen a few times. The rearrangement links TRBV6-2 or TRBV6-3 to TRBJ2-7; 8 bases match TRBD1. Germline V lookup: CDR1 MNHEY, CDR2 SVGEGT. The CDR3 runs 16 residues. J was trimmed by 5 bases and V by 8 bases; bases with no gene match: 17. CDR3 nucleotides: TGTGCCAGCGCTCCTTTGGGGGACAGGTCCCGCCACGAGCAGTACTTC. It encodes CASAPLGDRSRHEQYF.

Note on this clonotype: In this CDR3 the conserved last residue, phenylalanine or tryptophan, is missing, so a read error is likely. V is TRBV6-5 and J is TRBJ1-1; D gene uncertain. V was trimmed by 5 bases and J by 4 bases, leaving 11 bases between them. Germline V gene sequence: CDR1 MNHEY, CDR2 SVGAGI. The CDR3 has 13 residues. Here the CDR3 reads CASSPDHLTEAFL. The DNA for the CDR3 is TGTGCCAGCAGTCCGGACCATCTCACTGAAGCTTTCCTT.

In its sample, this clonotype was seen a few times. This chain links TRBV7-2 with TRBJ2-3, with D perhaps matching TRBD2 (7 bases). CDR1 is SGHTA, CDR2 FQGNSA, per germline. Between the trimmed V and J ends, which lost 7 bases and 3 bases, there was a span of 14 bases. The CDR3 loop spans 14 amino acids. The DNA of the CDR3 is TGTGCCAGCACTCAGGGAGGGGGTACAGATACGCAGTATTTT. Translated: CASTQGGGTDTQYF.

This clonotype was counted many times. This chain links TRBV12-3 or TRBV12-4 with TRBJ2-1; 9 bases fit TRBD2. The CDR3 length is 14 residues. With V trimmed by 6 bases and J by 2 bases, 2 bases remained unmatched. CDR3 sequence reads: CASSSGGTYNEQFF. CDR3 nucleotide sequence: TGTGCCAGCAGCAGCGGGGGGACCTACAATGAGCAGTTCTTC.

The J gene is TRBJ2-5, the V gene TRBV13; D is uncertain. The CDR3 covers 17 residues. Germline assignment: CDR1 PRHDT and CDR2 FYEKMQ (reference sequence). V was cut by 0 bases and J by 2 bases, with 16 bases left in between. The CDR3 is CASSLGGSGRLQETQYF. The DNA of the CDR3 is TGTGCCAGCAGCTTAGGTGGGTCGGGCCGCTTACAAGAGACCCAGTACTTC. The variable domain in full, completed from reference TRBV13 and TRBJ2-5, reads AAGVIQSPRHLIKEKRETATLKCYPIPRHDTVYWYQQGPGQDPQFLISFYEKMQSDKGSIPDRFSAQQFSDYHSELNMSSLELGDSALYFCASSLGGSGRLQETQYFGPGTRLLVL.

This clonotype came up many times. V is TRBV6-2 or TRBV6-3 and J is TRBJ2-3; D is perhaps TRBD2 (6 bases). The CDR3 totals 14 residues. Trimming removed 4 bases from V and 2 bases from J, with 10 bases in between. Looked up from germline, CDR1 is MNHEY and CDR2 is SVGEGT. CDR3 sequence (DNA): TGTGCCAGCAGTTGGAGACTAGACACAGATACGCAGTATTTT. It encodes CASSWRLDTDTQYF.

The chain employs TRBV28 and TRBJ1-2; 7 positions match TRBD1. Unmatched junction bases numbered 17, after V lost 8 bases and J lost 5 bases. CDR3 size: 16 residues. Per germline, CDR1 MDHEN and CDR2 SYDVKM. Here the CDR3 reads CASLPPNRGGRYGYTF. Written as DNA, the CDR3 is TGTGCCAGCCTCCCCCCAAACAGGGGAGGGCGGTATGGCTACACCTTC.

This clonotype occurred many times. This rearrangement joins TRBV7-9 to TRBJ1-4, with D possibly being TRBD1 (5 bases). Germline CDR1 SEHNR, CDR2 FQNEAQ (reference sequence). V lost 4 bases, J lost 0 bases, and 12 bases lay in between. The CDR3 contains 16 residues. The CDR3 is CASSSNRIATNEKLFF. The CDR3 nucleotides read TGTGCCAGCAGCTCCAACAGGATTGCAACTAATGAAAAACTGTTTTTT.

J is TRBJ1-4 and V is TRBV7-6; D unresolved. The V gene lost 4 bases and the J gene lost 0 bases, with 9 bases spanning the gap. This CDR3 contains 15 residues. Per germline, CDR1 SGHVS and CDR2 FNYEAQ. The CDR3 spells CASSSTPATNEKLFF. The CDR3 DNA reads TGTGCCAGCAGCTCCACTCCCGCAACTAATGAAAAACTGTTTTTT.

The rearrangement uses TRBV7-6 and TRBJ2-1, with 12 bases lining up with TRBD1. The V and J ends lost 7 bases and 8 bases, in that order; junction bases with no gene match: 12. CDR3 length: 16 residues. Looked up from germline, CDR1 is SGHVS and CDR2 is FNYEAQ. In DNA, the CDR3 is TGTGCCAGCACCGAGGGGGGACAGGGGGCTCTGGATGAGCAGTTCTTC. Encoded protein: CASTEGGQGALDEQFF.

This clonotype was counted only a few times. V usage is TRBV7-6 and J usage is TRBJ2-7; no clear D gene. V was cut by 5 bases and J by 2 bases, with 10 bases left in between. This CDR3 is 13 amino acids long. Germline CDR1 reads SGHVS; CDR2 reads FNYEAQ. The CDR3 DNA is TGTGCCAGCAGCGCGACCAACGCCTACGAGCAGTACTTC. Protein: CASSATNAYEQYF. The complete variable domain, with remaining parts taken from reference TRBV7-6 and TRBJ2-7, reads GAGVSQSPRYKVTKRGQDVALRCDPISGHVSLYWYRQALGQGPEFLTYFNYEAQQDKSGLPNDRFSAERPEGSISTLTIQRTEQRDSAMYRCASSATNAYEQYFGPGTRLTVT.

This clonotype was seen only a few times. This chain joins TRBV7-9 and TRBJ1-1, with D uncertain. The length of the CDR3 is 15 residues. V gave up 1 base and J gave up 0 bases, with 9 bases separating them. Germline CDR1 reads SEHNR; CDR2 reads FQNEAQ (reference sequence). CDR3 nucleotide sequence: TGTGCCAGCAGCTTAGATTATGAGATGAACACTGAAGCTTTCTTT. Amino acids: CASSLDYEMNTEAFF.